One sample yielded the 14 T cell receptor beta chains listed below, sequenced in a study of cytomegalovirus exposure and HLA in healthy donors. With 60 Vbeta and 13 Jbeta primers, the PCR was carried out. Generated by immunoSEQ multiplex PCR, the TCRdb table keeps only in-frame clones and is missing some. The sample shows approximately 80,000 clones, 65% to 75% of them seen only once. The sequencing input was PBMCs. These TCRs come from a woman in her thirties or forties in good health and CMV-seropositive.

V and J are TRBV5-1 and TRBJ1-5; D might be TRBD1 (6 bases). CDR1 SGHRS and CDR2 YFSETQ come from the germline V gene. The CDR3 length is 15 residues. V was cut by 1 base and J by 1 base, with 9 bases left in between. The CDR3 here is CASSLTGSSNQPQHF. The CDR3 nucleotides read TGCGCCAGCAGCTTGACAGGGTCGAGCAATCAGCCCCAGCATTTT.

This clone was recorded a few times. This chain uses TRBV29-1 with TRBJ1-1; perhaps TRBD1 as D (6 bases). Germline V gene data show CDR1 as SQVTM and CDR2 as ANQGSEA. The CDR3 runs 11 residues. V lost 2 bases, J lost 6 bases, and 7 bases lay in between. The CDR3 nucleotides are TGCAGCGTTGAAAGGACAGCTGAAGCTTTCTTT. It encodes CSVERTAEAFF.

CDR3 in amino acids: CASSDWPGGNEQFF. The DNA of the CDR3 is TGTGCCAGCAGTGATTGGCCCGGGGGTAATGAGCAGTTCTTC. The chain uses TRBV6-1 and TRBJ2-1; TRBD2 might be the D (6 bases). Germline V gives CDR1 MNHNS, CDR2 SASEGT. This CDR3 region has 14 residues. Trimming shortened V by 3 bases and J by 7 bases, and 13 bases separated the two germline ends.

The chain recombines TRBV11-2 with TRBJ1-1; 7 bases map to TRBD1. The junction had 8 bases not matched to a gene; V was cut back by 6 bases and J by 4 bases. The CDR3 loop spans 14 amino acids. Germline loops: CDR1 SGHAT, CDR2 FQNNGV. In DNA form, the CDR3 reads TGTGCCAGCAGAGTAAGACAGGGCCCCACTGAAGCTTTCTTT. Its translation is CASRVRQGPTEAFF.

In this sample, this clone turned up a few times. The chain combines TRBV7-9 with TRBJ1-1; the D is unclear. The CDR3 loop spans 13 amino acids. V was shortened by 5 bases and J by 5 bases, with 12 bases between the two germline ends. Germline CDR1 and CDR2: SEHNR and FQNEAQ (reference sequence). CDR3 loop: CASSASTGTEAFF. In nucleotides, the CDR3 is TGTGCCAGCAGCGCGTCAACGGGGACTGAAGCTTTCTTT.

This rearrangement joins TRBV28 to TRBJ2-3, with 7 bases fitting TRBD2. The germline V gene encodes CDR1 MDHEN and CDR2 SYDVKM. The CDR3 length is 16 residues. Trimming removed 6 bases from V and 1 base from J; junction bases left unmatched: 10. The CDR3 nucleotides are TGTGCCAGCAGGGCCGGGACTAAACCCCGCACAGATACGCAGTATTTT. It encodes CASRAGTKPRTDTQYF.

The gene calls are TRBV5-1 and TRBJ1-2, with 7 positions matching TRBD1. V gave up 0 bases and J gave up 4 bases; unmatched junction bases: 3. This CDR3 comprises 14 residues. Germline-derived CDR1 and CDR2 are SGHRS and YFSETQ. The CDR3 loop is CASSLGQGGYGYTF. In DNA form, the CDR3 reads TGCGCCAGCAGCTTGGGACAGGGTGGCTATGGCTACACCTTC.

The rearrangement joins TRBV7-2 to TRBJ1-2; a weak D match, TRBD1 (5 bases). Germline V gene sequence: CDR1 SGHTA, CDR2 FQGNSA. The V end was cut by 1 base, the J end by 6 bases, with 12 bases between. This CDR3 is 14 amino acids long. The CDR3 loop reads CASSLGARVDGYTF. The DNA of the CDR3 is TGTGCCAGCAGCTTAGGGGCCAGGGTAGATGGCTACACCTTC.

The V and J genes are TRBV5-8 and TRBJ1-6; D gene ambiguous. V was clipped by 0 bases and J by 14 bases, with 12 bases between them. Germline V gene lookup returns CDR1 SGHTS and CDR2 YDEGEE. There are 13 residues in the CDR3. The CDR3 here is CASSLASLSALHF. In DNA, the CDR3 is TGTGCCAGCAGCTTGGCCTCCCTTTCGGCCCTCCACTTT.

The rearrangement uses TRBV19 and TRBJ1-3, with TRBD1 as a possible D gene (6 bases). CDR3 length: 16 residues. Trimming cost V 6 bases and J 4 bases, with 19 bases left between them. In germline, CDR1 is LNHDA, CDR2 SQIVND (reference sequence). In nucleotides, the CDR3 is TGTGCCAGTAGCACCCTACGGGGGGCGGCGGGAAACACCATATATTTT. It codes for CASSTLRGAAGNTIYF.

The DNA of the CDR3 is TGTGCCAGCAGCGCGCGACTAGCGGGAGACACAGATACGCAGTATTTT. Protein: CASSARLAGDTDTQYF. The chain joins TRBV7-6 to TRBJ2-3, with 12 bases matching TRBD2. There are 16 residues in the CDR3. After removal of 5 bases from V and 2 bases from J, the junction contained 5 bases not matched to a gene. Looked up from germline, CDR1 is SGHVS and CDR2 is FNYEAQ.

This clone occurred once. This chain joins TRBV28 and TRBJ2-7; 8 positions match TRBD2. The CDR3 sequence is 16 residues long. V gave up 3 bases and J gave up 2 bases; unmatched junction bases: 9. Germline V gives CDR1 MDHEN, CDR2 SYDVKM. CDR3 sequence reads: CASSLPKREITYEQYF. The CDR3 coding sequence is TGTGCCAGCAGTTTGCCTAAGCGGGAGATTACCTACGAGCAGTACTTC.

The CDR3 sequence is CASGRFTGELFF. CDR3 sequence (DNA): TGTGCCAGTGGGAGATTCACCGGGGAGCTGTTTTTT. The chain couples TRBV19 to TRBJ2-2, with a tentative D call TRBD2 (5 bases). V was clipped by 8 bases and J by 4 bases, with 8 bases between them. This CDR3 is built from 12 residues. CDR1 LNHDA and CDR2 SQIVND come from the germline V gene (reference sequence).

The gene calls are TRBV27 and TRBJ1-5, with 9 bases fitting TRBD1. V gave up 6 bases and J gave up 7 bases; unmatched junction bases: 7. The V gene's germline CDR1 is MNHEY and CDR2 SMNVEV (reference sequence). The CDR3 spans 14 residues. For the CDR3, the DNA is TGTGCCAGCAGCGGAGGACAGGGGAACCAGCCCCAGCATTTT. This codes for CASSGGQGNQPQHF.